The 22 T cell receptor beta chains presented below share a single source sample, sequenced in a study of blood T cell repertoires in COVID-19. The assay was immunoSEQ multiplex PCR, and TCRdb's table has in-frame clones only and misses some. The repertoire holds fewer than 350,000 clones, with around nine tenths as singletons. The sample was peripheral blood. These receptors all come from a woman between 65 and 79 years old with COVID-19, enrolled during active disease.

This chain links TRBV29-1 with TRBJ2-2; 9 bases fit TRBD1. This CDR3 contains 15 residues. Per germline, CDR1 SQVTM and CDR2 ANQGSEA. V lost 1 base and J lost 4; bases outside the gene matches: 4. The CDR3 nucleotides read TGCAGCGTTGAAGGGGGACAGGGACCCACCGGGGAGCTGTTTTTT. As protein: CSVEGGQGPTGELFF.

The chain uses TRBV4-1 and TRBJ1-4; 10 positions agree with TRBD1. Germline loops: CDR1 MGHRA, CDR2 YSYEKL. V shed 3 bases, J shed 8 bases, and the junction held 6 bases outside the gene matches. This CDR3 is 15 amino acids long. CDR3 DNA sequence: TGCGCCAGCAGCCAGGCCCGGACAGGGGGGGAAAAACTGTTTTTT. Translating gives CASSQARTGGEKLFF.

The rearrangement links TRBV5-1 to TRBJ1-2, with D maybe TRBD1 (5 bases). Germline-derived CDR1 and CDR2 are SGHRS and YFSETQ. The CDR3 runs 14 residues. Trimming took 2 bases from V and 4 from J, leaving 12 bases between them. CDR3 sequence reads: CASSFLGQGYGYTF. CDR3 nucleotide sequence: TGCGCCAGCAGCTTCCTCGGGCAGGGCTATGGCTACACCTTC.

V gene TRBV18 combines with J gene TRBJ2-2; tentatively, D is TRBD2 (6 bases). V was shortened by 5 bases and J by 0 bases, with 13 bases between the two germline ends. Germline lookup yields CDR1 KGHSH and CDR2 LQKENI. The CDR3 contains 16 residues. CDR3 amino acids: CASSREAGSNTGELFF. In DNA, the CDR3 is TGTGCCAGCTCAAGGGAGGCGGGTTCGAACACCGGGGAGCTGTTTTTT. The full variable domain, its missing parts supplied by reference TRBV18 and TRBJ2-2, is NAGVMQNPRHLVRRRGQEARLRCSPMKGHSHVYWYRQLPEEGLKFMVYLQKENIIDESGMPKERFSAEFPKEGPSILRIQQVVRGDSAAYFCASSREAGSNTGELFFGEGSRLTVL.

This chain joins TRBV27 and TRBJ2-7; perhaps TRBD1 as D (7 bases). CDR3 length equals 13 residues. CDR1 and CDR2 (germline): MNHEY, SMNVEV (reference sequence). Trimming shortened V by 5 bases and J by 7 bases, and 15 bases separated the two germline ends. This CDR3 is CASSLTGEVEQYF. CDR3 sequence (DNA): TGTGCCAGCAGTCTAACAGGGGAGGTGGAGCAGTACTTC.

The rearrangement joins TRBV2 to TRBJ1-5; tentatively, D is TRBD1 (5 bases). Per germline, CDR1 SNHLY and CDR2 FYNNEI. Trimming removed 6 bases from V and 7 bases from J, with 10 bases in between. The CDR3 is 12 residues long. CDR3 loop: CASSQAGQPQHF. Here the CDR3 DNA reads TGTGCCAGCAGCCAGGCAGGGCAGCCCCAGCATTTT.

This chain links TRBV2 with TRBJ2-1; D is possibly TRBD2 (7 bases). CDR3 length: 15 amino acids. CDR1 is SNHLY and CDR2 is FYNNEI in the germline V gene. Trimming removed 6 bases at V and 0 bases at J, with 12 bases between. CDR3 nucleotide sequence: TGTGCCAGCAGCCGCGGGGGCAACTCCTACAATGAGCAGTTCTTC. Encoded protein: CASSRGGNSYNEQFF.

The chain combines TRBV5-1 with TRBJ2-3; the D gene is possibly TRBD1 (5 bases). Germline-derived CDR1 and CDR2 are SGHRS and YFSETQ. Trimming pared 0 bases from V and 1 base from J, leaving 12 bases between. The CDR3 has 16 residues. The CDR3 here is CASSLGVIQGTDTQYF. In DNA, the CDR3 is TGCGCCAGCAGCTTGGGGGTAATACAGGGCACAGATACGCAGTATTTT. The full variable domain, its missing parts supplied by reference TRBV5-1 and TRBJ2-3, is KAGVTQTPRYLIKTRGQQVTLSCSPISGHRSVSWYQQTPGQGLQFLFEYFSETQRNKGNFPGRFSGRQFSNSRSEMNVSTLELGDSALYLCASSLGVIQGTDTQYFGPGTRLTVL.

The chain recombines TRBV3-1 (or the pseudogene TRBV3-2) with TRBJ1-2; the D gene is possibly TRBD1 (5 bases). The CDR3 contains 14 residues. V was shortened by 4 bases and J by 4 bases, with 13 bases between the two germline ends. Germline-derived CDR1 and CDR2 are LGHDT and YNNKEL (reference sequence). In DNA form, the CDR3 reads TGTGCCAGCAGCCCAGTTTCGGGGGGCTATGGCTACACCTTC. Its translation: CASSPVSGGYGYTF.

The CDR3, as DNA: TGCGCCAGCAGCCCAGGGCGGGGGCTTATGTACAATGAGCAGTTCTTC. The encoded protein is CASSPGRGLMYNEQFF. This rearrangement joins TRBV4-3 to TRBJ2-1; the D gene is possibly TRBD2 (7 bases). V gave up 4 bases and J gave up 4 bases, with 17 bases separating them. Germline V gene data show CDR1 as LGHNA and CDR2 as YSLEER. This CDR3 spans 16 amino acids.

The chain combines TRBV19 with TRBJ1-3; no definite D call. Germline V CDR1 and CDR2: LNHDA, SQIVND (reference sequence). Trimming shortened V by 7 bases and J by 1 base, and 14 bases separated the two germline ends. CDR3 length equals 15 residues. The CDR3 spells CASTIWAFSGNTIYF. DNA for the CDR3: TGTGCCAGTACCATATGGGCCTTTTCTGGAAACACCATATATTTT.

The V and J genes are TRBV11-2 and TRBJ2-3; D possibly corresponds to TRBD2 (6 bases). V gave up 0 bases and J gave up 3 bases, with 13 bases separating them. The CDR3 consists of 16 residues. Germline values: CDR1 SGHAT, CDR2 FQNNGV. The CDR3 sequence is CASSLERDPRTDTQYF. The CDR3 region has the DNA TGTGCCAGCAGCTTAGAGCGGGATCCACGGACAGATACGCAGTATTTT.

The chain has TRBV30 and TRBJ1-6, with 9 positions matching TRBD1. Germline CDR1 GTSNPN, CDR2 SVGIG (reference sequence). The CDR3 is made up of 15 amino acids. Trimming took 8 bases from V and 9 from J; bases not matched to a gene: 14. CDR3 nucleotide sequence: TGTGCCCGCCAGGAGGGACAGGGCTCGCGTTCACCCCTCCACTTT. Protein sequence: CARQEGQGSRSPLHF.

This clone was counted a single time. The CDR3 DNA reads as TGCGCCAGCAGCTTGGTAGGCGGCGATTCCTACGAGCAGTACTTC. Translation: CASSLVGGDSYEQYF. V gene TRBV5-1 combines with J gene TRBJ2-7, with D uncertain. This CDR3 is built from 15 residues. Between the trimmed V and J ends, which lost 0 bases and 1 base, there was a span of 11 bases. Germline V gives CDR1 SGHRS, CDR2 YFSETQ.

The chain links TRBV5-8 to TRBJ2-5; 14 bases agree with TRBD2. J was trimmed by 1 base and V by 0 bases; bases with no gene match: 2. The CDR3 totals 17 residues. The germline gives CDR1 SGHTS, CDR2 YDEGEE. CDR3 region: CASSLGTSGGPQETQYF. CDR3 DNA sequence: TGTGCCAGCAGCTTGGGGACTAGCGGGGGGCCCCAAGAGACCCAGTACTTC.

CDR3 amino acids: CASSIPHLVRRGYEQYF. CDR3 DNA: TGTGCCAGTAGTATCCCCCACCTCGTACGCCGGGGCTACGAGCAGTACTTC. The chain joins TRBV19 to TRBJ2-7, with a weak D call TRBD2 (5 bases). The length of the CDR3 is 17 residues. The ends were cut back, 3 bases at V and 3 bases at J, with 21 bases in the middle. Germline assignment: CDR1 LNHDA and CDR2 SQIVND (reference sequence).

The rearrangement links TRBV24-1 to TRBJ1-2; weak D call: TRBD1 (5 bases). Germline loops: CDR1 KGHDR, CDR2 SFDVKD. V shed 3 bases and J shed 2 bases, with 9 bases lying between them. The CDR3 runs to 14 residues. Here the CDR3 DNA reads TGTGCCACCAGTGATCCCCAGGGAAACTATGGCTACACCTTC. Amino acids: CATSDPQGNYGYTF.

Worth noting for this clone: The identical CDR3 is also encoded by other nucleotide sequences in the sample. The CDR3 reads CASSYGLMNTEAFF. The CDR3 nucleotides read TGTGCCAGCAGTTACGGACTGATGAACACTGAAGCTTTCTTT. This chain links TRBV6-6 with TRBJ1-1, with D unclear. From germline, CDR1 is MNHNY and CDR2 SVGAGI (reference sequence). V was cut by 2 bases and J by 0 bases, with 7 bases left in between. The CDR3 extends over 14 amino acids.

This sequence joins TRBV10-1 and TRBJ1-3, with D uncertain. The CDR3 is 14 amino acids. V was clipped by 11 bases and J by 0 bases, with 14 bases between them. The germline gives CDR1 WNHNN, CDR2 SYGVQD (reference sequence). CDR3 sequence: CAARTPSSGNTIYF. CDR3 nucleotides: TGCGCCGCCAGAACCCCTAGCTCTGGAAACACCATATATTTT.

The rearrangement joins TRBV2 to TRBJ2-3; weak D call: TRBD2 (5 bases). The CDR3 runs 13 residues. CDR1 and CDR2 (germline): SNHLY, FYNNEI. Trimming cost V 1 base and J 6 bases, with 8 bases left between them. CDR3 DNA: TGTGCCAGCAGTGAAGGCTGGGAGGATACGCAGTATTTT. Translation: CASSEGWEDTQYF. Looking up the rest from reference TRBV2 and TRBJ2-3 gives the full variable domain: EPEVTQTPSHQVTQMGQEVILRCVPISNHLYFYWYRQILGQKVEFLVSFYNNEISEKSEIFDDQFSVERPDGSNFTLKIRSTKLEDSAMYFCASSEGWEDTQYFGPGTRLTVL.

The V call is TRBV24-1, the J call TRBJ1-4; 8 bases map to TRBD1. V shed 9 bases and J 7 bases; nucleotides not matched to a gene: 6. This CDR3 has 13 residues. Germline V gives CDR1 KGHDR, CDR2 SFDVKD. CDR3 coding DNA: TGTGCCACCGGGTCAGGGGGCTTTGAAAAACTGTTTTTT. As protein: CATGSGGFEKLFF.

The rearrangement joins TRBV14 to TRBJ2-5; 7 bases are shared with TRBD1. This CDR3 region has 16 residues. Unmatched junction bases numbered 5, after V lost 0 bases and J lost 1 base. Germline values: CDR1 SGHDN, CDR2 FVKESK. The CDR3 spells CASSQERPGGQETQYF. The CDR3 DNA sequence: TGTGCCAGCAGCCAAGAACGTCCAGGGGGCCAAGAGACCCAGTACTTC.